This TCR beta chain was found in a study of Ad26.COV2.S vaccination and SARS-CoV-2 variants. TCRdb's copy holds only in-frame clones and misses some; the assay was immunoSEQ multiplex PCR. Of 350,000 to 450,000 clones in the sample, around 92% were seen once. Noted treatment: roughly 19 received Ad26.COV2.S at low or high dose, single or two shots; a few received placebo; per-sample allocation not given. It was on day 63 after the first vaccine or placebo injection that samples were taken. Germline CDR1 and CDR2: ENHRY and SYGVKD. Trimming took 8 bases from V and 1 from J, leaving 9 bases between them. The CDR3 covers 12 residues.

V is TRBV10-3 and J is TRBJ2-7, with no clear D. This clonotype was sampled from a person between 18 and 60 years old who received the Ad26.COV2.S COVID-19 vaccine or a placebo. The sequencing here drew on peripheral blood, taken in a trial of Ad26.COV2.S vaccine versus placebo. Here the CDR3 reads CAIPSSSYEQYF. The CDR3 bases are TGTGCCATCCCCAGCTCATCCTACGAGCAGTACTTC.